The clone carrying this T cell receptor beta chain came up many times. No antigen is known for it. This sample is part of a study of T cells in Graves' hyperthyroidism and ophthalmopathy. Study-level results: Within blood appeared most thyroid clonotypes that had expanded above 0.001.

Amplification of TCR beta CDR3 regions was performed using RNA transcripts as template. A set of HTBI primers served as the primers for a first-round RT-PCR of the TCR CDR3. In TCRdb, the multiplex PCR reads were re-called with MiXCR into one record per CDR3 protein. In the table there are more than 300,000 distinct CDR3 sequences, approximately 14% of which are singletons. PBMCs were sourced from approximately 9.3 ml fresh peripheral blood. The TCR comes from a woman aged 25 to 39 with Graves' ophthalmopathy. Sequences were obtained from blood.

The CDR3: CASSANSIQGDEQFF. The CDR3 nucleotides read TGTGCCAGCAGTGCCAATTCGATACAGGGGGATGAGCAGTTCTTC. This chain connects TRBV28 to TRBJ2-1, with TRBD1 matching 8 bases. The CDR3 totals 15 residues. Germline loops: CDR1 MDHEN, CDR2 SYDVKM. The J segment lost 8 bases and the V segment lost 5 bases, leaving 11 bases of the junction unmatched.